This note documents a single T cell receptor (beta chain) sequence. What antigen it recognizes has not been identified. Qualities for individual bases were not recorded, and no much larger clone is one base off. Reading the label with the study, this specimen's treatment or condition is: roughly 10-day PBMC culture with coronavirus spike peptide pools or control peptides (ViraFEST assay). To expand antigen-specific T cells with peptide pools and then pick out the expanded clonotypes through TCR sequencing, the study relied on the ViraFEST assay. Positive SARS-CoV-2 PCR tests in the convalescent patients dated from March to December 2020, before Alpha, Beta and Delta variants emerged in the United States. Each well held 2.2 million or so PBMCs cultured with approximately 9.2 ug/ml peptide pools in IMDM containing 5% human AB serum and approximately 10 IU/ml IL-2. Half of the culture medium was replaced with fresh IL-2-containing medium on days 3 and 7. CD4+ T cells were isolated after roughly nine days of culture through negative selection using the EasySep CD4+ T cell isolation kit. Ficoll-Paque Plus gradient centrifugation was used to isolate PBMCs from whole blood, and the isolated PBMCs were then either used fresh or cryopreserved at -140C. In general, triplicate wells were set up for every culture condition.

The record originates from a study of vaccination and CD4 T cells after COVID-19 (dated by TCRdb to between 2021 and 2022). General notes on the study: Convalescent patients had a positive SARS-CoV-2 result on nasal swab PCR, and of these patients, several had mild disease and one had severe disease. Post-COVID blood samples from convalescent patients were collected a median of about 100 days after diagnosis, with a range of 35 to 161 days. In control cultures, a CEFX viral epitope pool was used as positive control, an HIV-1 Nef peptide pool was used as negative control, or no peptide was added. Two doses of either the Pfizer-BioNTech BNT162b2 vaccine (n=8) or the Moderna mRNA-1273 vaccine (n=2) were administered to participants. The convalescent cohort included six males and four females, with two Hispanic individuals, seven Caucasians, two Asians and one multiracial person. The cultures were stimulated with overlapping spike peptide pools from SARS-CoV-2 and from the common cold coronaviruses HCoV-NL63, HCoV-OC43 and HCoV-229E. In roughly eleven COVID-19 convalescent patients and several infection-naive healthy vaccine recipients, the spike-specific CD4+ TCR repertoire before mRNA vaccination was compared with the repertoire after mRNA vaccination. The time from the second vaccine dose to post-vaccine blood sampling had a median of around 72 days and ranged from roughly 13 to 241 days.

Library creation used PCR. TCR sequencing of DNA from cultured CD4+ T cells used the Oncomine TCR Beta short-read assay at the Johns Hopkins FTIC core. The QIAamp micro DNA kit was used to extract genomic DNA from the cultured CD4+ T cells. Oncomine TCR Beta libraries from cultured CD4+ T cells were pooled using unique dual indexes and sequenced on an Illumina iSeq 100. In the paper's pipeline: Non-productive sequences were removed, and CDR3s not starting with C, not ending with F or W, or shorter than 7 amino acids were discarded. The MANAFEST web application identified antigen-specific clonotypes by comparing peptide-stimulated wells against reference wells and other culture wells. Positive clones required FDR below 0.05, an odds ratio above 5, and productive frequency above 0.1% in at least two of three replicate wells. A clonotype counted as cross-reactive if it showed significant expansion both in the SARS-CoV-2 spike wells and in at least one common cold coronavirus spike condition. Similarity between CDR3 sequences was evaluated in R version 3.6.1 using Levenshtein distances (stringdist) and unrooted phylogenetic trees (ape). Through fastp at Q25 and MiXCR, TCRdb rebuilt clones from the public reads, retaining in-frame beta chains. Rows are combined by CDR3 protein, so each entry shows the most common genes and DNA. The V and J calls shown here were made by TCRdb, not taken from the authors' results. The sample yields 20,000 or so distinct CDR3 sequences; 58% were counted once. About 9.8% of the sample goes to the ten largest clones.

Paper-wide results and their limitations: Among the post-vaccine SARS-CoV-2-reactive clones in convalescent patients, a median 86.3% showed up only after vaccination, which suggests vaccine-specific priming. The median number of SARS-CoV-2-reactive clonotypes rose from 20 to 25 after infection to approximately 41 after vaccination, but the change was not significant. Only a relatively small number of convalescent patients were included in the study, and early timepoints following natural infection were not analyzed. Nearly all vaccine-specific clones in convalescent patients (304 of 307) were mono-reactive for SARS-CoV-2 spike rather than cross-reactive with common cold coronaviruses.

Sequenced material: CD4+ T cells from blood, cultured in vitro, taken after SARS-CoV-2 vaccination. The receptor comes from a human donor who had recovered from COVID-19.

The nucleotide sequence is given as TGTGCCAGCGACTTTCAGGGTGGAGAGACCCAGTACTTC. Its protein is CASDFQGGETQYF. This chain joins TRBV6-1 to TRBJ2-5; a tentative D match to TRBD1 spans 5 bases. The CDR3 runs 13 residues from the cysteine to the phenylalanine. The sequence is cut down to CDR3 DNA, 39 bases in frame from base 1. Via the germline V gene, CDR1 is MNHNS and CDR2 SASEGT. The V and J ends are trimmed by 8 bases and 4 bases, leaving 14 bases between them.